These 11 T cell receptor beta chains share one sample of origin, sequenced in a study of blood T cell repertoires in COVID-19. The repertoire was sequenced with immunoSEQ multiplex PCR; TCRdb's copy has only in-frame clones and lacks some. The sample carries approximately 66,000 clones, almost 90% recorded once. Sequences were obtained from peripheral blood. The receptors derive from a woman aged 45-60 years with active or convalescent COVID-19.

The chain uses TRBV6-5 and TRBJ2-7, with D uncertain. V lost 6 bases to trimming and J lost 4 bases, with 19 bases between them. CDR3 length: 15 residues. Germline V gene data show CDR1 as MNHEY and CDR2 as SVGAGI. The DNA of the CDR3 is TGTGCCAGCAGCTTCTTCCAAGACACGGCGTACGAGCAGTACTTC. It is translated as CASSFFQDTAYEQYF.

This rearrangement joins TRBV10-2 to TRBJ2-1; possible D gene TRBD2, 6 bases. The V gene lost 10 bases and the J gene lost 0 bases, with 13 bases spanning the gap. Germline V gene data show CDR1 as WSHSY and CDR2 as SAAADI. The CDR3 sequence is 14 residues long. Written as DNA, the CDR3 is TGCGCCACCGGGGACTGGGCCTCCTACAATGAGCAGTTCTTC. This codes for CATGDWASYNEQFF.

This clone was seen at least ten times. The chain joins TRBV12-5 to TRBJ2-5, with no clear D. Germline lookup yields CDR1 LGHNT and CDR2 FRNRAP. V dropped 2 bases and J dropped 5 bases, with 9 bases sitting between them. CDR3 size: 13 residues. CDR3 DNA sequence: TGTGCTAGTGGTTTGCCGAGCCATGAGACCCAGTACTTC. Translating gives CASGLPSHETQYF.

J is TRBJ2-7 and V is TRBV7-8; possible D gene TRBD2, 6 bases. From germline, CDR1 is SGHVS and CDR2 FQNEAQ. CDR3 length equals 13 residues. The V gene lost 5 bases and the J gene lost 4 bases, with 12 bases spanning the gap. This chain's CDR3 is CASSGGLGYEQYF. The CDR3 region has the DNA TGTGCCAGCAGCGGGGGACTCGGGTACGAGCAGTACTTC.

This chain links TRBV9 with TRBJ2-1; 9 nucleotides match TRBD1. The V segment lost 4 bases and the J segment 6 bases; nucleotides outside the gene matches: 8. Germline V gene data show CDR1 as SGDLS and CDR2 as YYNGEE. This CDR3 contains 15 residues. DNA for the CDR3: TGTGCCAGCAGCCCTAGGACAGGGGAGGTCAATGAGCAGTTCTTC. Its translation is CASSPRTGEVNEQFF.

The chain uses TRBV19 and TRBJ1-2; D is unclear. Looked up from germline, CDR1 is LNHDA and CDR2 is SQIVND (reference sequence). The CDR3 has 15 amino acids. V lost 7 bases, J lost 4 bases, and 19 bases lay in between. CDR3 nucleotide sequence: TGTGCCAGTACAGGTCGAGACCTTTTTTTCTATGGCTACACCTTC. Protein sequence: CASTGRDLFFYGYTF.

The chain couples TRBV30 to TRBJ2-7; 7 nucleotides agree with TRBD1. Germline CDR1 GTSNPN, CDR2 SVGIG (reference sequence). The V segment lost 4 bases and the J segment 0 bases; nucleotides outside the gene matches: 12. The CDR3 sequence is 16 residues long. The CDR3 reads CAWTSPTGLGSYEQYF. The CDR3 DNA sequence: TGTGCCTGGACGTCTCCGACAGGGTTGGGCTCCTACGAGCAGTACTTC.

The rearrangement uses TRBV12-5 and TRBJ2-5, with 7 bases identical to TRBD2. There are 14 residues in the CDR3. In germline, CDR1 is LGHNT, CDR2 FRNRAP. Trimming cost V 4 bases and J 5 bases; bases outside gene matches: 7. The CDR3 DNA is TGTGCTAGTGGTTATGCAGGGAGGGGCGAGACCCAGTACTTC. This translates into CASGYAGRGETQYF.

The chain recombines TRBV2 with TRBJ2-1; D is undetermined. Per the germline V gene, CDR1 is SNHLY and CDR2 is FYNNEI. The V end lost 8 bases, the J end lost 6 bases, and 5 bases lay between the germline ends. The CDR3 is 10 residues long. CDR3 in amino acids: CASQINEQFF. For the CDR3, the DNA is TGTGCCAGCCAAATCAATGAGCAGTTCTTC.

The chain uses TRBV5-1 and TRBJ2-3; 8 bases match TRBD1. This CDR3 is built from 17 residues. The V and J ends lost 3 bases and 1 base, in that order; junction bases with no gene match: 10. Germline V CDR1 and CDR2: SGHRS, YFSETQ. CDR3 DNA: TGCGCCAGCAGCTGGGGGCGACAGGGGTTGGGCACAGATACGCAGTATTTT. Amino acids: CASSWGRQGLGTDTQYF. Combining the CDR3 with reference TRBV5-1 and TRBJ2-3 gives the whole variable domain KAGVTQTPRYLIKTRGQQVTLSCSPISGHRSVSWYQQTPGQGLQFLFEYFSETQRNKGNFPGRFSGRQFSNSRSEMNVSTLELGDSALYLCASSWGRQGLGTDTQYFGPGTRLTVL.

This chain joins TRBV11-2 and TRBJ2-7, with D possibly TRBD1 on 6 matching bases. CDR1 SGHAT and CDR2 FQNNGV come from the germline V gene. CDR3 length equals 16 residues. Trimming stripped 1 base from V and 3 bases from J, with 16 bases between. CDR3 in DNA: TGTGCCAGCAGCTTAGGTTCTAACAGGGAAGTCTACGAGCAGTACTTC. Its translation is CASSLGSNREVYEQYF.